This T cell receptor (beta chain) derives from a study of OX40 agonist ivuxolimab in advanced cancers. For context, the study as a whole: Ivuxolimab was a fully human IgG2 agonistic monoclonal antibody targeting the costimulatory receptor OX40 (CD134). Intravenous ivuxolimab was administered to patients every 2 weeks at six dose levels: 0.01, 0.1, 0.3, 1.5, 3 and 10 mg/kg. Among the roughly 50 dose-escalation patients, around 20 had hepatocellular carcinoma, 15 or so melanoma, 9 renal cell carcinoma and 9 head and neck cancer. In the dose-escalation cohort, 82.7% of patients were male, and the mean age was about 55 years, with a range of roughly 20 to 79. Prior anti-PD-1, anti-PD-L1 or anti-CTLA-4 therapy was permitted, and checkpoint inhibitors had been received by about 36% of dose-escalation patients. Partial responses were achieved by three dose-escalation patients, of whom one had hepatocellular carcinoma and two had cutaneous melanoma. Peripheral TCRbeta sequencing aimed to test whether ivuxolimab altered TCR sequence diversity and caused clonal T-cell expansion. The monotherapy dose-escalation portion (N ≈ 52 patients) of the phase I ivuxolimab trial is reported in the paper. Study-wide findings and limitations: In the 0.1-3.0 mg/kg groups, partial responders were among the patients with the lowest normalized peripheral clonal expansion, particularly in CD8+ T cells. On average, CD8+ T cells showed more expanded clones than CD4+ T cells after ivuxolimab. The antigen specificity of the peripheral T cells that underwent clonal expansion was not determined. At doses of 0.1 to 3.0 mg/kg, clonal expansion of both CD4+ and CD8+ blood T cells was observed from baseline to week 6. Low levels of normalized T-cell clonal expansion were also seen in some patients who did not respond.

To sequence the TCRbeta CDR3 region, genomic DNA was isolated from the sorted cells. TCRbeta CDR3 regions were sequenced using the immunoSEQ Assay. This immuneACCESS table, as held by TCRdb, lists in-frame sequences with V and J called but not all clones. Of the missing ones, under half trace to an unresolved V gene in checked studies; the others have no known cause. The sample profile shows approximately 82,000 clones; approximately 82% of them were found once. Approximately 0.78% of the sample is held by the ten biggest clonotypes. The trial excluded patients who had a history of autoimmune disease or who were on systemic immunosuppression. Peripheral blood for TCR sequencing was collected from all dose cohorts at baseline, on cycle 4 day 1, and on cycle 7 day 1. Samples were obtained from an open-label, multicenter, first-in-human phase I dose-escalation trial of ivuxolimab. Adults with locally advanced or metastatic melanoma, renal cell carcinoma, hepatocellular carcinoma or head and neck squamous cell carcinoma were enrolled in the trial. CD4+ and CD8+ T cells were sorted separately from peripheral blood before TCR sequencing.

With regard to this clone: No antigen is known for it. Base qualities are missing; no much larger clone stands one base away.

The junction carries 13 bases between V and J, which are trimmed by 5 bases and 2 bases respectively. According to the germline V gene (reference sequence), CDR1 reads SEHNR and CDR2 reads FQNEAQ. The CDR3, from cysteine to phenylalanine, totals 16 residues. Only the CDR3 portion is preserved as DNA: 48 bases, with reading frame beginning at the first base. Source: CD4+ or CD8+ T cells sorted from blood, taken in a trial of the OX40 agonist ivuxolimab. The chain links TRBV7-9 with TRBJ2-6; the D segment may tentatively be TRBD1 or TRBD2, each giving 5 matched bases. The sequence derives from an adult with an advanced solid tumor such as melanoma, head and neck, liver or kidney cancer. The CDR3 has the sequence CASSPQGAAGANVLTF. The DNA is TGTGCCAGCAGCCCCCAGGGAGCGGCTGGGGCCAACGTCCTGACTTTC. The CDR3 plus the reference TRBV7-9 and TRBJ2-6 genes for the other parts give the full variable domain: DTGVSQNPRHKITKRGQNVTFRCDPISEHNRLYWYRQTLGQGPEFLTYFQNEAQLEKSRLLSDRFSAERPKGSFSTLEIQRTEQGDSAMYLCASSPQGAAGANVLTFGAGSRLTVL.